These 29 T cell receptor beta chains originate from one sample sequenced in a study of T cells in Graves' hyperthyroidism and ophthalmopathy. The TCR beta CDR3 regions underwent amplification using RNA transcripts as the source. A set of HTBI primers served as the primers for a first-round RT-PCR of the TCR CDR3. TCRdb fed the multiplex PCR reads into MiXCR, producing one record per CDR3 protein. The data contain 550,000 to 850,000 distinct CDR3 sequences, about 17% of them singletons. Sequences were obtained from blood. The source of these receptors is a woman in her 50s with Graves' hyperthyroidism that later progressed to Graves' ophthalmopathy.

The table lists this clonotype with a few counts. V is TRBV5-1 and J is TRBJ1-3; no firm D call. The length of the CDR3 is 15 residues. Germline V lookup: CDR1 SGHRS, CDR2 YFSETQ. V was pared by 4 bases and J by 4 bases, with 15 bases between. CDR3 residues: CASSDARGSGNTIYF. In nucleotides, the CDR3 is TGCGCCAGCAGCGATGCGCGGGGATCAGGAAACACCATATATTTT.

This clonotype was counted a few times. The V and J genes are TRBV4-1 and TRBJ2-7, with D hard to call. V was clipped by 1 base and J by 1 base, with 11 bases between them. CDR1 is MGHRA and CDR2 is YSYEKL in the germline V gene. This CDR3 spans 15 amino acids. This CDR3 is CASSQGLLESYEQYF. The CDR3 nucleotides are TGCGCCAGCAGCCAAGGCCTACTGGAATCCTACGAGCAGTACTTC.

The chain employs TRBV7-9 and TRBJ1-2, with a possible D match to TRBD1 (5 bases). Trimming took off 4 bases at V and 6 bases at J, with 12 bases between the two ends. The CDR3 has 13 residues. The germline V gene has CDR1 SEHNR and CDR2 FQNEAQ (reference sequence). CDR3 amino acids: CASSSDRFNGYTF. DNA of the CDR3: TGTGCCAGCAGCTCCGACAGATTCAATGGCTACACCTTC.

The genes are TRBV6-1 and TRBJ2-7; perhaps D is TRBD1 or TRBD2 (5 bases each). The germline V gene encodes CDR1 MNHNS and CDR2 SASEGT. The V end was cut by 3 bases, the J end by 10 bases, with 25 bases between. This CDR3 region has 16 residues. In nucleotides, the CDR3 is TGTGCCAGCAGTGATCCGGGGCTCCCCTTTGGTGCGAGCCAGTACTTC. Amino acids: CASSDPGLPFGASQYF.

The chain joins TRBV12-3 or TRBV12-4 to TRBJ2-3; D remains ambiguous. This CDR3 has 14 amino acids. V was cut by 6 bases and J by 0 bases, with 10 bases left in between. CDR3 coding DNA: TGTGCCAGCAGGGACGCGATAAGCACAGATACGCAGTATTTT. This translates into CASRDAISTDTQYF.

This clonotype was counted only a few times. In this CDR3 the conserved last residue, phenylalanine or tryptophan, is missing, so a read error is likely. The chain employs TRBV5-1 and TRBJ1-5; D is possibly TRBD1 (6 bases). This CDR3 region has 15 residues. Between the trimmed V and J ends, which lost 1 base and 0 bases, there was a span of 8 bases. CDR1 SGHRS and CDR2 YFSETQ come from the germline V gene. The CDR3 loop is CASSLTGYSNQPQHL. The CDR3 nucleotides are TGCGCCAGCAGCTTGACAGGGTATAGCAATCAGCCCCAGCATCTT.

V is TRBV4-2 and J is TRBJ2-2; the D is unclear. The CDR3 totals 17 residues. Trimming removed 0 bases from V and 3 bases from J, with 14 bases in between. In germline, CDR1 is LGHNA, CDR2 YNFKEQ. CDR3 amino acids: CASSQERLADDTGELFF. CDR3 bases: TGTGCCAGCAGCCAAGAAAGGCTGGCGGACGACACCGGGGAGCTGTTTTTT.

This chain's CDR3 is CASSPTGVPGANVLTF. CDR3 DNA sequence: TGTGCCAGCTCTCCGACAGGGGTGCCTGGGGCCAACGTCCTGACTTTC. The genes are TRBV18 and TRBJ2-6; the match to TRBD1 covers 8 bases. Germline loops: CDR1 KGHSH, CDR2 LQKENI. V gave up 6 bases and J gave up 2 bases; unmatched junction bases: 6. There are 16 residues in the CDR3.

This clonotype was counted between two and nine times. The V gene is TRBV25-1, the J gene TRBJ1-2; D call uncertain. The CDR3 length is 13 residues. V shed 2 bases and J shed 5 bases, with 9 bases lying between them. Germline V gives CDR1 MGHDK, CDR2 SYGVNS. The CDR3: CASSEGGKYGYTF. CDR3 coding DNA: TGTGCCAGCAGTGAAGGAGGAAAATATGGCTACACCTTC.

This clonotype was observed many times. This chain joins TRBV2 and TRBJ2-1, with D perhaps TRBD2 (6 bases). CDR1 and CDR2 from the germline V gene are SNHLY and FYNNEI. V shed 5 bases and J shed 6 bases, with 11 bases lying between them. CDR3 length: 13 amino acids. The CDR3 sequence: CASSLLALNEQFF. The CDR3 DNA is TGTGCCAGCAGTTTACTAGCTCTCAATGAGCAGTTCTTC. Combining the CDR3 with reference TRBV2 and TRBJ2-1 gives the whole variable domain EPEVTQTPSHQVTQMGQEVILRCVPISNHLYFYWYRQILGQKVEFLVSFYNNEISEKSEIFDDQFSVERPDGSNFTLKIRSTKLEDSAMYFCASSLLALNEQFFGPGTRLTVL.

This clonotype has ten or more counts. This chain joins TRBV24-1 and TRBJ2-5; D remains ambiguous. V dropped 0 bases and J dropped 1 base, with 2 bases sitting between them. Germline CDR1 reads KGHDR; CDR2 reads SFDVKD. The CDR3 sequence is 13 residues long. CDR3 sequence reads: CATSDLLQETQYF. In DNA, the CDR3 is TGTGCCACCAGTGATTTGCTCCAAGAGACCCAGTACTTC.

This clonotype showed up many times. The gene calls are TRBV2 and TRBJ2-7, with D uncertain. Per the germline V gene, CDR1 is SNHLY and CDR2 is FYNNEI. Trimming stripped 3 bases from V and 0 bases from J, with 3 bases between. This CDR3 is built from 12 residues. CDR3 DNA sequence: TGTGCCAGCAGTGACGCCTCCTACGAGCAGTACTTC. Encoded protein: CASSDASYEQYF.

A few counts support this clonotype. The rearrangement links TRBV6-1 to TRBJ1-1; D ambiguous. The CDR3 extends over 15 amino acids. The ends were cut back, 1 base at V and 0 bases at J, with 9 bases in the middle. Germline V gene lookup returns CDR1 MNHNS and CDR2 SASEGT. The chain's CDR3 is CASSEVLGLNTEAFF. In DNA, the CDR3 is TGTGCCAGCAGTGAAGTGCTAGGCTTGAACACTGAAGCTTTCTTT.

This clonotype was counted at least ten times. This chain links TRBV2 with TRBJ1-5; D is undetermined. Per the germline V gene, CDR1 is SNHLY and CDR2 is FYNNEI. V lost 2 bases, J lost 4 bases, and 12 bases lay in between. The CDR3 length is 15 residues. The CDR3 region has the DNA TGTGCCAGCAGTGAATCGAGGGCTGGTAATCAGCCCCAGCATTTT. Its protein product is CASSESRAGNQPQHF.

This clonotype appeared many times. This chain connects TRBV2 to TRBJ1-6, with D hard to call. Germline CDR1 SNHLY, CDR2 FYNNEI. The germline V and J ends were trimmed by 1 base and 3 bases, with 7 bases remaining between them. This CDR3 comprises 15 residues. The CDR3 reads CASSEEQSYNSPLHF. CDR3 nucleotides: TGTGCCAGCAGTGAAGAACAGAGCTATAATTCACCCCTCCACTTT.

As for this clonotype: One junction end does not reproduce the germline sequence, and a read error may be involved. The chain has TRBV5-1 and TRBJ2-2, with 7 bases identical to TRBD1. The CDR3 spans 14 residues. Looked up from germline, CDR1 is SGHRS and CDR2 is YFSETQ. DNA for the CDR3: TGTGCCAGCAGCTTGCGACAGGGCACCGGGGAGCTGTTTTTT. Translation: CASSLRQGTGELFF.

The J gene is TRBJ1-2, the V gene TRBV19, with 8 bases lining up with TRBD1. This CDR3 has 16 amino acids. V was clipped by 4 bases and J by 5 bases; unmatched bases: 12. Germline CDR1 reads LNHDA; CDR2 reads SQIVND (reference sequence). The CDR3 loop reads CASSRPSGQVDYGYTF. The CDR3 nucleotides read TGTGCCAGTAGTAGACCCTCGGGACAGGTCGATTATGGCTACACCTTC.

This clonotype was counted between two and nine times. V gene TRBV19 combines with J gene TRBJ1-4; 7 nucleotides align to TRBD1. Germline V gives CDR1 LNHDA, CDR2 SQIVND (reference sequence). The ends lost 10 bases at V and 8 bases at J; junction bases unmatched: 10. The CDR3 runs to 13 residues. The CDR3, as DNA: TGTGCCACCCGCCCGGGACAGCCCGAAAAACTGTTTTTT. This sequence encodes CATRPGQPEKLFF.

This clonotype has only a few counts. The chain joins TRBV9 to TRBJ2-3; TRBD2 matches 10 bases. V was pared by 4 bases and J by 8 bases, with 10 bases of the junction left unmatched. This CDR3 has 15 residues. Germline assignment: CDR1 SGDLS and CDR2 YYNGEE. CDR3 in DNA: TGTGCCAGCAGCCTACAAGCGGGGGGGCCTGTTACGCAGTATTTT. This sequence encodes CASSLQAGGPVTQYF.

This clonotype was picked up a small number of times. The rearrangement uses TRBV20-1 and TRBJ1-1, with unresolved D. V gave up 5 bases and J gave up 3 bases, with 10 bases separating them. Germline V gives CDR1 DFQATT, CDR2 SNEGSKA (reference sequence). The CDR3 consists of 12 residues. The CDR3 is CSAGRSDTEAFF. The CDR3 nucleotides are TGCAGTGCTGGCCGCTCGGACACTGAAGCTTTCTTT.

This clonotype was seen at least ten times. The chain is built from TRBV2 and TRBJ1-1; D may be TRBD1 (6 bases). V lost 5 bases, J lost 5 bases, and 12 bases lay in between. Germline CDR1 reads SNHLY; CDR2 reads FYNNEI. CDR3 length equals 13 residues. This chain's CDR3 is CASSKQGGTEAFF. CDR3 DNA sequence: TGTGCCAGCAGTAAACAGGGAGGGACTGAAGCTTTCTTT.

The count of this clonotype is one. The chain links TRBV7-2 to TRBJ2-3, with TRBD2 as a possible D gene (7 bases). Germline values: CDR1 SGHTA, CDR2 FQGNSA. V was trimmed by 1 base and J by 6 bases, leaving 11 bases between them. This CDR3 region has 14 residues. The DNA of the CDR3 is TGTGCCAGCAGCTTAGAATGGGGGGGCGATACGCAGTATTTT. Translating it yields CASSLEWGGDTQYF.

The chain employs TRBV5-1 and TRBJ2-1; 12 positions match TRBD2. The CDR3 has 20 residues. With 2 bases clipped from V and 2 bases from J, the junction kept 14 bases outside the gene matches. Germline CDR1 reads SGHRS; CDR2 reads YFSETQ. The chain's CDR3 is CASSFIFSGASGGAYNEQFF. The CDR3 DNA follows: TGCGCCAGCAGCTTTATTTTTAGTGGGGCTAGCGGGGGGGCCTACAATGAGCAGTTCTTC.

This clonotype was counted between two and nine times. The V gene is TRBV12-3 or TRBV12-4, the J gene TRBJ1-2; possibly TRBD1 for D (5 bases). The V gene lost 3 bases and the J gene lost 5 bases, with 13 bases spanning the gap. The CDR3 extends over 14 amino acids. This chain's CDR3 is CASSLALGVYGYTF. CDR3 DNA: TGTGCCAGCAGTTTGGCGCTAGGGGTTTATGGCTACACCTTC.

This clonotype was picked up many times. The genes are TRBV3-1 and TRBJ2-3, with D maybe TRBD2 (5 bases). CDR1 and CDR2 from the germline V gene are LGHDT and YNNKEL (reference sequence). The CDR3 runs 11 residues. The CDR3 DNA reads TGTGCTAGCGCATACACAGATACGCAGTATTTT. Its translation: CASAYTDTQYF.

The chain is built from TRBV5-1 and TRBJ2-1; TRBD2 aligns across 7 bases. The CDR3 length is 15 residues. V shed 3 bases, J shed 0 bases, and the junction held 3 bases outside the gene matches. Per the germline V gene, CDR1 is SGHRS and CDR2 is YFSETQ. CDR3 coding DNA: TGCGCCAGCAGCTGGCGGGAGAGCTCCTACAATGAGCAGTTCTTC. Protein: CASSWRESSYNEQFF.

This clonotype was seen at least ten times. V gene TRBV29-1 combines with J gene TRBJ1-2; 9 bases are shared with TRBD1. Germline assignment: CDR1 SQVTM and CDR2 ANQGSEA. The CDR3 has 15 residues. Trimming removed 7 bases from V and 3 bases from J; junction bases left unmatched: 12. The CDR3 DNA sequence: TGCAGCGCCCATCGGACAGGGGATAGGGACTATGGCTACACCTTC. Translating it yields CSAHRTGDRDYGYTF.

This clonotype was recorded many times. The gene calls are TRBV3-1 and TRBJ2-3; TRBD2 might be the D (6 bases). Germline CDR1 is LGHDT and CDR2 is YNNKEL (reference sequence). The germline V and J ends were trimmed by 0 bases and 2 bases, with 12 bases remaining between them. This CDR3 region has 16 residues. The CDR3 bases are TGTGCCAGCAGCCAAGATAGCGGCAGTTACACAGATACGCAGTATTTT. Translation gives CASSQDSGSYTDTQYF.

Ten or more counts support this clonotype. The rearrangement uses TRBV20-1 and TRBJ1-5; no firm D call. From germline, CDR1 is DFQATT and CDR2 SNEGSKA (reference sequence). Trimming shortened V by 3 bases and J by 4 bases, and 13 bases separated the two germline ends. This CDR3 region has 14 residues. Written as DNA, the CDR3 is TGCAGTGCTAGTTCCCGACGGCTGAATCAGCCCCAGCATTTT. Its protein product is CSASSRRLNQPQHF.